This TCR beta chain is from a study of vaccination and CD4 T cells after COVID-19. The CDR3 runs 15 residues. From germline, CDR1 is KGHSH and CDR2 LQKENI. V was cut by 2 bases and J by 6 bases, with 11 bases left in between. Treatment specified: roughly 10-day PBMC culture with coronavirus spike peptide pools or control peptides (ViraFEST assay). From the unexposed donor, CD4+ T cells were collected ahead of the COVID-19 pandemic (2011-2018). The Oncomine TCR Beta short-read assay sequenced DNA from cultured CD4+ T cells. TCRdb reprocessed the PCR reads with MiXCR, giving one entry per CDR3 protein. The sample carries about 7,800 distinct CDR3 sequences, about 50% recorded once. In regard to this clonotype: What it binds is not known.

The origin of this receptor is a human donor in good health. Sample: CD4+ T cells from blood, cultured in vitro. The gene calls are TRBV18 and TRBJ1-6, with D perhaps TRBD1 (5 bases). The CDR3 nucleotides are TGTGCCAGCTCACCAGAGGGACGGCGTAATTCACCCCTCCACTTT. It specifies CASSPEGRRNSPLHF.